These 30 T cell receptor beta chains were all obtained from the same sample, sequenced in a study of cytomegalovirus exposure and HLA in healthy donors. Assay: immunoSEQ multiplex PCR; the TCRdb copy retains only in-frame clones and omits some. Among over 250,000 clones, 87% were seen once, and the ten largest hold roughly 1.1%. Sequenced: PBMCs. Receptors originate from a woman aged 25 to 39 in good health and CMV-seropositive.

The chain joins TRBV19 to TRBJ1-2, with 7 bases that match TRBD1. Germline CDR1 reads LNHDA; CDR2 reads SQIVND (reference sequence). The length of the CDR3 is 15 residues. J was trimmed by 0 bases and V by 5 bases; bases with no gene match: 6. CDR3 DNA: TGTGCCAGTAGTTCTACAGGGGCCGCTAACTATGGCTACACCTTC. Encoded protein: CASSSTGAANYGYTF.

The chain carries TRBV28 and TRBJ2-7, with D maybe TRBD2 (5 bases). Germline CDR1 MDHEN, CDR2 SYDVKM. V gave up 10 bases and J gave up 0 bases, with 7 bases separating them. CDR3 size: 11 residues. CDR3: CATRDSYEQYF. The CDR3 DNA sequence: TGTGCCACCCGGGACTCCTACGAGCAGTACTTC.

The rearrangement uses TRBV6-5 and TRBJ1-3; tentatively, D is TRBD1 (5 bases). Trimming left V 1 base short and J 2 bases short, with 9 bases between. Looked up from germline, CDR1 is MNHEY and CDR2 is SVGAGI. The CDR3 has 15 amino acids. CDR3 region: CASSYWGGAGNTIYF. The CDR3 coding sequence is TGTGCCAGCAGTTACTGGGGAGGGGCTGGAAACACCATATATTTT.

The chain employs TRBV2 and TRBJ2-7, with D possibly TRBD1 on 7 matching bases. CDR3 length: 13 amino acids. Germline loops: CDR1 SNHLY, CDR2 FYNNEI. The V end was cut by 11 bases, the J end by 2 bases, with 16 bases between. The CDR3 sequence: CALGGGQTYEQYF. Written as DNA, the CDR3 is TGTGCCCTCGGAGGGGGCCAAACCTACGAGCAGTACTTC.

The V call is TRBV7-2, the J call TRBJ2-2; 7 nucleotides align to TRBD1. Germline CDR1 SGHTA, CDR2 FQGNSA. The length of the CDR3 is 15 residues. With V trimmed by 5 bases and J by 7 bases, 10 bases remained unmatched. CDR3 in amino acids: CASSHTQGTIGELFF. In nucleotides, the CDR3 is TGTGCCAGCAGCCATACACAGGGGACGATCGGGGAGCTGTTTTTT. The full variable domain, with the rest looked up from reference TRBV7-2 and TRBJ2-2, is GAGVSQSPSNKVTEKGKDVELRCDPISGHTALYWYRQSLGQGLEFLIYFQGNSAPDKSGLPSDRFSAERTGGSVSTLTIQRTQQEDSAVYLCASSHTQGTIGELFFGEGSRLTVL.

The chain has TRBV25-1 and TRBJ1-2; no clear D. The CDR3 is 13 amino acids. In germline, CDR1 is MGHDK, CDR2 SYGVNS. Trimming took off 4 bases at V and 7 bases at J, with 13 bases between the two ends. The CDR3 loop is CASSGLALVGYTF. The CDR3 DNA sequence: TGTGCCAGCAGTGGACTGGCGCTGGTTGGCTACACCTTC.

V is TRBV4-3 and J is TRBJ2-1; TRBD1 matches at 7 bases. With V trimmed by 10 bases and J by 7 bases, 16 bases remained unmatched. Germline V gene data show CDR1 as LGHNA and CDR2 as YSLEER. This CDR3 has 15 amino acids. The CDR3 loop reads CATPSRQGVSNEQFF. The CDR3 nucleotides are TGCGCCACCCCGAGCCGGCAGGGGGTATCGAATGAGCAGTTCTTC.

The chain couples TRBV13 to TRBJ2-7; D is possibly TRBD1 or TRBD2 (5 bases each). CDR1 is PRHDT, CDR2 FYEKMQ, per germline (reference sequence). The V gene lost 0 bases and the J gene lost 1 base, with 13 bases spanning the gap. CDR3 length: 16 amino acids. The CDR3 DNA sequence: TGTGCCAGCAGCTTAGGAGGTTCAGGGACGTCCTACGAGCAGTACTTC. It encodes CASSLGGSGTSYEQYF.

The V and J genes are TRBV28 and TRBJ2-5, with 10 bases aligning to TRBD1. Germline V gene sequence: CDR1 MDHEN, CDR2 SYDVKM. The ends lost 8 bases at V and 1 base at J; junction bases unmatched: 13. The CDR3 has 17 amino acids. This chain's CDR3 is CASLRDRGLGGQETQYF. CDR3 coding DNA: TGTGCCAGCTTGAGGGACAGGGGATTGGGGGGCCAAGAGACCCAGTACTTC.

A single count supports this clone. This chain connects TRBV2 to TRBJ2-4; TRBD2 aligns across 13 bases. V was pared by 10 bases and J by 11 bases, with 5 bases of the junction left unmatched. Germline values: CDR1 SNHLY, CDR2 FYNNEI. This CDR3 contains 12 residues. CDR3 in amino acids: CATGLAGEFQYF. DNA of the CDR3: TGTGCCACTGGACTAGCGGGGGAATTTCAGTACTTC.

The chain is built from TRBV7-7 and TRBJ2-1; 7 bases align to TRBD2. The CDR3 runs to 14 residues. The V gene's germline CDR1 is SSHAT and CDR2 FNYEAQ (reference sequence). V lost 2 bases and J lost 10; bases outside the gene matches: 8. The CDR3 spells CASSLKAGVGEQFF. The CDR3 region has the DNA TGTGCCAGCAGCTTAAAGGCGGGAGTAGGAGAGCAGTTCTTC.

This clone was counted only a few times. The chain uses TRBV2 and TRBJ1-2; D is undetermined. The CDR3 is 12 residues long. Germline-derived CDR1 and CDR2 are SNHLY and FYNNEI. V was trimmed by 2 bases and J by 8 bases, leaving 9 bases between them. The CDR3: CASSESWEGYTF. CDR3 DNA sequence: TGTGCCAGCAGTGAAAGTTGGGAAGGCTACACCTTC.

The genes are TRBV6-1 and TRBJ2-1, with D perhaps TRBD1 (5 bases). CDR1 and CDR2 from the germline V gene are MNHNS and SASEGT. The CDR3 is 17 amino acids. Trimming pared 0 bases from V and 2 bases from J, leaving 14 bases between. CDR3 sequence: CASSEAHQGIPYNEQFF. The DNA for the CDR3 is TGTGCCAGCAGTGAAGCCCACCAGGGTATCCCCTACAATGAGCAGTTCTTC.

A few counts support this clone. The chain links TRBV30 to TRBJ1-2, with D possibly being TRBD1 (5 bases). The CDR3 length is 15 residues. CDR1 GTSNPN and CDR2 SVGIG come from the germline V gene (reference sequence). The V end lost 0 bases, the J end lost 7 bases, and 18 bases lay between the germline ends. The CDR3 sequence: CAWSVRQTSGAGYTF. DNA of the CDR3: TGTGCCTGGAGTGTACGACAGACCAGCGGGGCTGGCTACACCTTC.

Here the CDR3 DNA reads TGCGCCAGCAGCCAAGGCAGGAACACTGAAGCTTTCTTT. Amino acids: CASSQGRNTEAFF. The chain links TRBV4-1 to TRBJ1-1; D unclear. The CDR3 sequence is 13 residues long. CDR1 is MGHRA, CDR2 YSYEKL, per germline. Trimming took 1 base from V and 1 from J, leaving 4 bases between them.

The J gene is TRBJ2-5, the V gene TRBV5-1; 14 bases fit TRBD2. After removal of 4 bases from V and 5 bases from J, the junction contained 7 bases not matched to a gene. The CDR3 is 16 amino acids. Germline-derived CDR1 and CDR2 are SGHRS and YFSETQ. The CDR3 spells CASSQGLAGDDETQYF. The CDR3 coding sequence is TGCGCCAGCAGCCAGGGACTAGCGGGAGATGACGAGACCCAGTACTTC.

The V and J genes are TRBV29-1 and TRBJ2-7; possibly TRBD2 for D (6 bases). With 4 bases removed from V and 5 bases from J, the gap between germline ends came to 24 bases. Germline V lookup: CDR1 SQVTM, CDR2 ANQGSEA. CDR3 size: 16 residues. CDR3 DNA sequence: TGCAGCGTTGCGGGGGTCAGTCCCCATAATTCGGACGAGCAGTACTTC. Its protein is CSVAGVSPHNSDEQYF.

The J gene is TRBJ1-1, the V gene TRBV7-2; no reliable D call. CDR3 size: 14 residues. From germline, CDR1 is SGHTA and CDR2 FQGNSA. Trimming took 7 bases from V and 1 from J, leaving 13 bases between them. The CDR3 region has the DNA TGTGCCAGCACCCTCCCTGGGAGGAACACTGAAGCTTTCTTT. This codes for CASTLPGRNTEAFF. Based on the CDR3 plus reference TRBV7-2 and TRBJ1-1, the full variable domain is GAGVSQSPSNKVTEKGKDVELRCDPISGHTALYWYRQSLGQGLEFLIYFQGNSAPDKSGLPSDRFSAERTGGSVSTLTIQRTQQEDSAVYLCASTLPGRNTEAFFGQGTRLTVV.

The chain uses TRBV4-1 and TRBJ2-7; the D is unclear. V was pared by 4 bases and J by 3 bases, with 16 bases between. Per germline, CDR1 MGHRA and CDR2 YSYEKL. CDR3 length equals 15 residues. CDR3 DNA: TGCGCCAGCAGCCTGGGTCAGTCCTACAACTACGAGCAGTACTTC. Translated, it gives CASSLGQSYNYEQYF.

The chain recombines TRBV7-8 with TRBJ1-6; D uncertain. Germline V gene data show CDR1 as SGHVS and CDR2 as FQNEAQ. The CDR3 runs 12 residues. Trimming took off 2 bases at V and 9 bases at J, with 5 bases between the two ends. The CDR3 loop is CASSLRVSPLHF. The CDR3 nucleotides are TGTGCCAGCAGCTTACGAGTTTCACCCCTCCACTTT.

The V and J genes are TRBV28 and TRBJ2-1, with 7 nucleotides matching TRBD1. The CDR3 consists of 13 residues. Trimming removed 5 bases from V and 15 bases from J; junction bases left unmatched: 13. CDR1 and CDR2 from the germline V gene are MDHEN and SYDVKM. The CDR3 DNA reads TGTGCCAGCAGTCCCCACAGGGGAGAAGAGGCGTTCTTC. Translation gives CASSPHRGEEAFF.

V is TRBV13 and J is TRBJ2-7; 7 nucleotides align to TRBD2. V gave up 1 base and J gave up 0 bases; unmatched junction bases: 3. This CDR3 has 15 residues. From germline, CDR1 is PRHDT and CDR2 FYEKMQ (reference sequence). In DNA form, the CDR3 reads TGTGCCAGCAGCTTAGCCAGGGACTACTCCTACGAGCAGTACTTC. Encoded protein: CASSLARDYSYEQYF. Drawing the rest from reference TRBV13 and TRBJ2-7, the complete variable domain is AAGVIQSPRHLIKEKRETATLKCYPIPRHDTVYWYQQGPGQDPQFLISFYEKMQSDKGSIPDRFSAQQFSDYHSELNMSSLELGDSALYFCASSLARDYSYEQYFGPGTRLTVT.

The rearrangement uses TRBV5-1 and TRBJ2-7, with D uncertain. Trimming took off 0 bases at V and 3 bases at J, with 7 bases between the two ends. Germline V gives CDR1 SGHRS, CDR2 YFSETQ. This CDR3 has 13 residues. CDR3 amino acids: CASSLALDYEQYF. The CDR3 DNA reads as TGCGCCAGCAGCTTGGCCCTGGACTACGAGCAGTACTTC.

The rearrangement links TRBV11-2 to TRBJ2-7; TRBD2 agrees at 15 bases. CDR1 SGHAT and CDR2 FQNNGV come from the germline V gene. This CDR3 has 17 residues. V shed 3 bases, J shed 5 bases, and the junction held 8 bases outside the gene matches. CDR3 sequence: CASSFGGLAGGSNEQYF. DNA for the CDR3: TGTGCCAGCAGCTTCGGCGGACTAGCGGGAGGGAGTAACGAGCAGTACTTC.

The chain employs TRBV5-4 and TRBJ2-1; the match to TRBD2 covers 13 bases. Per the germline V gene, CDR1 is SGHNT and CDR2 is YYREEE (reference sequence). This CDR3 spans 17 amino acids. J was trimmed by 4 bases and V by 0 bases; bases with no gene match: 4. CDR3 sequence: CASSLVWTSGSYNEQFF. The CDR3 DNA is TGTGCCAGCAGCTTGGTCTGGACTAGCGGGAGTTACAATGAGCAGTTCTTC.

This clone was detected only once. This rearrangement joins TRBV28 to TRBJ1-2; D unclear. CDR1 is MDHEN and CDR2 is SYDVKM in the germline V gene. The ends were cut back, 7 bases at V and 5 bases at J, with 17 bases in the middle. CDR3 length equals 14 residues. The CDR3 spells CASMKGSSRYGYTF. The CDR3 region has the DNA TGTGCCAGCATGAAAGGGAGTTCCCGATATGGCTACACCTTC.

The genes are TRBV27 and TRBJ2-7; D may match TRBD1 or TRBD2 (5 bases each). Germline lookup yields CDR1 MNHEY and CDR2 SMNVEV (reference sequence). V lost 5 bases, J lost 2 bases, and 13 bases lay in between. The CDR3 consists of 14 residues. As DNA, the CDR3 is TGTGCCAGCAGTGGGGGTGAGGCCGCCTACGAGCAGTACTTC. This codes for CASSGGEAAYEQYF.

The chain recombines TRBV11-2 with TRBJ1-2, with a weak D call TRBD1 (5 bases). The germline CDR1 and CDR2 sequences are SGHAT and FQNNGV. This CDR3 is 14 amino acids long. Trimming removed 5 bases from V and 2 bases from J, with 12 bases in between. The CDR3 protein is CASSQSQGNYGYTF. In DNA, the CDR3 is TGTGCCAGCAGCCAAAGTCAGGGCAACTATGGCTACACCTTC. Together with reference TRBV11-2 and TRBJ1-2, the CDR3 gives the full variable domain: EAGVAQSPRYKIIEKRQSVAFWCNPISGHATLYWYQQILGQGPKLLIQFQNNGVVDDSQLPKDRFSAERLKGVDSTLKIQPAKLEDSAVYLCASSQSQGNYGYTFGSGTRLTVV.

The chain uses TRBV30 and TRBJ1-2; D is unclear. The germline CDR1 and CDR2 sequences are GTSNPN and SVGIG (reference sequence). Between the trimmed V and J ends, which lost 5 bases and 6 bases, there was a span of 13 bases. There are 12 residues in the CDR3. CDR3 sequence (DNA): TGTGCCTGGGGTCGGTTAAGGGATGGCTACACCTTC. This encodes CAWGRLRDGYTF.

V and J are TRBV4-3 and TRBJ2-3; 8 bases align to TRBD1. The CDR3 is 14 amino acids. The germline CDR1 and CDR2 sequences are LGHNA and YSLEER. The V segment lost 4 bases and the J segment 3 bases; nucleotides outside the gene matches: 3. CDR3 in amino acids: CASSPRTGTDTQYF. CDR3 in DNA: TGCGCCAGCAGCCCCCGGACAGGGACAGATACGCAGTATTTT.